This TCR beta chain was documented in a study of T cell repertoires and leukemia-associated antigens. General study results and limits: Expanded clones' antigen specificity and function were not directly tested.

Concerning this clonotype: The antigen remains undetermined.

TCRdb re-called the 5' RACE reads through MiXCR, storing one row per CDR3 protein. Of some 13,000 distinct CDR3 sequences listed, about 40% are singletons. This CDR3 has 15 residues. Trimming took 6 bases from V and 1 from J; bases not matched to a gene: 8. Germline CDR1 DFQATT, CDR2 SNEGSKA (reference sequence). This chain connects TRBV20-1 to TRBJ2-7; 11 bases are shared with TRBD2. Sequenced sample: CD3+ T cells sorted from blood and cultured. This TCR was recovered from a female donor in good health. The CDR3 nucleotides are TGCAGTGCCATGGGACTAGCGGAACCATCCTACGAGCAGTACTTC. Amino acid sequence: CSAMGLAEPSYEQYF.